A single sample is the source of the 10 T cell receptor beta chains below, sequenced in a study of cytomegalovirus exposure and HLA in healthy donors. Primers: 60 Vbeta forward and 13 Jbeta reverse. Profiling relied on immunoSEQ multiplex PCR, and the TCRdb table lists in-frame clones only, not all of them. Among 130,000 or so clones listed, around 73% were seen once. What was sequenced was PBMCs. The source of these receptors is a female donor in good health and CMV-seronegative.

The chain has TRBV18 and TRBJ2-2; possible D gene TRBD2, 7 bases. Germline V gene lookup returns CDR1 KGHSH and CDR2 LQKENI. Trimming shortened V by 3 bases and J by 2 bases, and 16 bases separated the two germline ends. CDR3 length: 17 residues. CDR3 nucleotide sequence: TGTGCCAGCTCACCCTCCGTAGGGGGGGTTAACACCGGGGAGCTGTTTTTT. Translated: CASSPSVGGVNTGELFF.

The V gene is TRBV18, the J gene TRBJ2-1, with a tentative D call TRBD2 (6 bases). CDR3 length equals 14 residues. V was cut by 3 bases and J by 4 bases, with 10 bases left in between. CDR1 is KGHSH, CDR2 LQKENI, per germline. As DNA, the CDR3 is TGTGCCAGCTCACCCGCTAGCGTATACAATGAGCAGTTCTTC. This encodes CASSPASVYNEQFF.

The sample holds a few counts of this clone. V and J are TRBV6-5 and TRBJ1-1; D is undetermined. V was cut by 4 bases and J by 1 base, with 10 bases left in between. Germline V gives CDR1 MNHEY, CDR2 SVGAGI. The CDR3 runs to 14 residues. CDR3 protein: CASSSITSNTEAFF. The CDR3 DNA reads TGTGCCAGCAGTTCGATTACATCGAACACTGAAGCTTTCTTT.

CDR3 DNA sequence: TGTGCCAGCAGTTTGATACCGGGACAAAACACTGAAGCTTTCTTT. It translates to CASSLIPGQNTEAFF. The chain carries TRBV27 and TRBJ1-1, with D possibly matching TRBD1 (6 bases). Germline loops: CDR1 MNHEY, CDR2 SMNVEV (reference sequence). The CDR3 contains 15 residues. The ends were cut back, 3 bases at V and 2 bases at J, with 13 bases in the middle.

The CDR3 reads CASSLDSQSYGYTF. DNA for the CDR3: TGTGCCAGCAGCTTAGATTCTCAGTCCTATGGCTACACCTTC. J is TRBJ1-2 and V is TRBV11-2; D is unresolved. The CDR3 covers 14 residues. Trimming left V 0 bases short and J 4 bases short, with 9 bases between. Germline loops: CDR1 SGHAT, CDR2 FQNNGV. Supplemented by reference TRBV11-2 and TRBJ1-2, the full variable domain reads EAGVAQSPRYKIIEKRQSVAFWCNPISGHATLYWYQQILGQGPKLLIQFQNNGVVDDSQLPKDRFSAERLKGVDSTLKIQPAKLEDSAVYLCASSLDSQSYGYTFGSGTRLTVV.

V is TRBV6-5 and J is TRBJ1-6, with 7 bases matching TRBD1. The V gene end was trimmed by 5 bases and the J gene end by 16 bases; junction bases not matched to a gene: 17. The germline CDR1 and CDR2 sequences are MNHEY and SVGAGI. This CDR3 region has 15 residues. CDR3 DNA: TGTGCCAGCAGTCAGAACCGGGACAGCGTTATGATTCTCCACTTT. Protein sequence: CASSQNRDSVMILHF.

The V call is TRBV6-1, the J call TRBJ1-2; D ambiguous. V was cut by 3 bases and J by 0 bases, with 2 bases left in between. Germline assignment: CDR1 MNHNS and CDR2 SASEGT. The CDR3 consists of 12 residues. The CDR3: CASSDSNYGYTF. CDR3 DNA: TGTGCCAGCAGTGACTCTAACTATGGCTACACCTTC.

This clone has a handful of counts. The rearrangement joins TRBV7-6 to TRBJ2-7, with TRBD1 matching 10 bases. Germline lookup yields CDR1 SGHVS and CDR2 FNYEAQ. This CDR3 comprises 15 residues. V was clipped by 5 bases and J by 6 bases; unmatched bases: 10. CDR3 bases: TGTGCCAGCAGCCCCGGGACAGGGGAGAGTGGCGAGCAGTACTTC. This gives the protein CASSPGTGESGEQYF.

The CDR3 sequence is CAISESRGRGANYGYTF. In DNA form, the CDR3 reads TGTGCCATCAGTGAGTCCCGTGGGAGGGGAGCTAACTATGGCTACACCTTC. The rearrangement uses TRBV10-3 and TRBJ1-2; possible D gene TRBD1, 5 bases. CDR1 and CDR2 (germline): ENHRY, SYGVKD. CDR3 length equals 17 residues. Trimming shortened V by 0 bases and J by 0 bases, and 14 bases separated the two germline ends.

The chain combines TRBV28 with TRBJ1-2; 7 bases fit TRBD1. Germline lookup yields CDR1 MDHEN and CDR2 SYDVKM. V was pared by 5 bases and J by 7 bases, with 4 bases of the junction left unmatched. CDR3 length equals 12 residues. CDR3 bases: TGTGCCAGCAGTGAGACAGGGCGTGGCTACACCTTC. It translates to CASSETGRGYTF.